The source of this TCR beta chain is a study of technical replicates of blood from a handful of donors. This clone was seen once. Germline V gene lookup returns CDR1 MGHDK and CDR2 SYGVNS. The CDR3 contains 16 residues. Trimming shortened V by 3 bases and J by 2 bases, and 13 bases separated the two germline ends. TCRdb's copy holds only in-frame clones and misses some; the assay was immunoSEQ multiplex PCR. The data contain about 62,000 clones, 95% to 98% of them seen just once; the ten biggest clones take up about 0.16%. This clonotype originated in a human donor in good health. This chain links TRBV25-1 with TRBJ1-4, with a possible D match to TRBD1 (5 bases). Sequencing was done on a sample of T cells isolated from PBMCs. The CDR3 protein is CASSDRRATTNEKLFF. CDR3 coding DNA: TGTGCCAGCAGTGATCGCAGGGCCACGACTAATGAAAAACTGTTTTTT.